This is a list of T cell receptor beta chains from one sample in a study of T cell responses to AZD1222 COVID-19 vaccine. The method was immunoSEQ multiplex PCR; TCRdb's version includes in-frame clones alone and lacks a portion of them. Among around 130,000 clones, 86% were seen once, and the ten largest hold about 3%. Sample: peripheral blood, taken 28 days after the second AZD1222 dose. Receptors were obtained from an adult who received the AZD1222 COVID-19 vaccine. Both conserved end residues are part of each CDR3. Fields, in order: D gene, clone size, J gene, V gene, CDR3 protein, CDR3 DNA. The D gene is left open where the match is weak. Size is stated for part of the rows, as once, few or many counts, or as a class when the clone is expanded.

TRBD2	.	TRBJ2-5	TRBV11-3	CAGSSGTRDETQYF	TGTGCCGGCAGCTCAGGGACTAGAGACGAGACCCAGTACTTC
TRBD1	once	TRBJ1-5	TRBV7-9	CASSLDTGTGTQPQHF	TGTGCCAGCAGCTTAGATACCGGGACAGGGACTCAGCCCCAGCATTTT
.	.	TRBJ1-1	TRBV6-5	CASSPGMNTEAFF	TGTGCCAGCAGTCCCGGGATGAACACTGAAGCTTTCTTT
.	few	TRBJ2-2	TRBV21-1	CASSAPGQGGTGELFF	TGTGCCAGCAGCGCACCGGGACAGGGAGGAACCGGGGAGCTGTTTTTT
TRBD1	.	TRBJ1-3	TRBV6-5	CASRLIQGFGNTIYF	TGTGCCAGCAGATTAATACAGGGGTTTGGAAACACCATATATTTT
.	.	TRBJ1-3	TRBV5-1	CASSLAPGIGNTIYF	TGCGCCAGCAGCTTGGCCCCAGGGATCGGTAACACCATATATTTT
.	.	TRBJ1-1	TRBV11-3	CASTPTGDTEAFF	TGTGCCAGCACCCCAACGGGGGATACTGAAGCTTTCTTT
TRBD1	.	TRBJ2-3	TRBV2	CASRVTGSGDTQYF	TGTGCCAGCAGGGTGACAGGGAGTGGGGATACGCAGTATTTT
.	.	TRBJ1-2	TRBV29-1	CSAPLQGYGYTF	TGCAGCGCACCCCTGCAGGGTTATGGCTACACCTTC
.	once	TRBJ1-5	TRBV6-2/TRBV6-3	CASSPLIEHRGNQPQHF	TGTGCCAGCAGTCCCCTAATTGAGCATCGCGGGAATCAGCCCCAGCATTTT
TRBD2	.	TRBJ2-3	TRBV11-2	CASSLSVLAGGLSTDTQYF	TGTGCCAGCAGCTTGTCGGTGCTAGCGGGGGGGCTTAGCACAGATACGCAGTATTTT
.	.	TRBJ1-5	TRBV2	CASSLQGLQPQHF	TGTGCCAGCAGTCTTCAGGGGCTTCAGCCCCAGCATTTT
TRBD2	.	TRBJ2-3	TRBV9	CATNRATGGGTDTQYF	TGTGCCACCAACCGCGCAACGGGGGGGGGAACAGATACGCAGTATTTT
.	.	TRBJ1-1	TRBV6-5	CASSQQGSAFF	TGTGCCAGCAGCCAACAGGGTTCAGCTTTCTTT
.	.	TRBJ1-5	TRBV6-2/TRBV6-3	CASSYWQETQPQHF	TGTGCCAGCAGTTACTGGCAGGAAACACAGCCCCAGCATTTT
.	.	TRBJ1-2	TRBV4-3	CASSQVGGNYGYTF	TGCGCCAGCAGCCAAGTAGGAGGGAACTATGGCTACACCTTC
.	once	TRBJ1-3	TRBV6-6	CASTYGNTIYF	TGTGCCAGCACATATGGAAACACCATATATTTT
.	.	TRBJ1-1	TRBV6-6	CASTMGGSTEAFF	TGTGCCAGCACAATGGGGGGTAGCACTGAAGCTTTCTTT
.	.	TRBJ1-1	TRBV6-6	CASSFMNTEAFF	TGTGCCAGCAGTTTTATGAACACTGAAGCTTTCTTT
.	few	TRBJ1-4	TRBV19	CARPHPGPGPGTNEKLFF	TGTGCCAGACCTCACCCGGGGCCCGGCCCGGGTACTAATGAAAAACTGTTTTTT
.	.	TRBJ1-1	TRBV11-2	CASSLGGTMNTEAFF	TGTGCCAGCAGCTTAGGGGGTACCATGAACACTGAAGCTTTCTTT
.	once	TRBJ1-2	TRBV4-1	CASSLGRVGGYTF	TGCGCCAGCAGTTTAGGCAGGGTAGGTGGCTACACCTTC
.	many	TRBJ1-1	TRBV12-3/TRBV12-4	CASSSRNLFEAFF	TGTGCCAGCAGTTCAAGGAACCTATTCGAAGCTTTCTTT
TRBD1	.	TRBJ1-2	TRBV6-5	CASRIDRGGYGYTF	TGTGCCAGCAGAATCGACAGGGGGGGCTATGGCTACACCTTC
TRBD1	.	TRBJ1-4	TRBV5-4	CASSQGTGSIKLFF	TGTGCCAGCAGTCAAGGGACAGGATCCATAAAACTGTTTTTT
TRBD2	.	TRBJ2-1	TRBV24-1	CATSDALLAGAYNEQFF	TGTGCCACCAGTGATGCCCTTCTAGCGGGGGCTTACAATGAGCAGTTCTTC
TRBD1	once	TRBJ2-7	TRBV5-1	CASSSGQELFSYEQYF	TGCGCCAGCAGCTCGGGACAGGAACTCTTCTCCTACGAGCAGTACTTC
TRBD1	.	TRBJ2-5	TRBV14	CASSLIYRGRTQETQYF	TGTGCCAGCAGCCTAATTTACAGGGGAAGGACCCAAGAGACCCAGTACTTC
TRBD1	once	TRBJ1-2	TRBV24-1	CATSDHRGEANYGYTF	TGTGCCACCAGTGACCACAGGGGGGAAGCTAACTATGGCTACACCTTC
.	once	TRBJ2-5	TRBV19	CASSIRGGRFGETQYF	TGTGCCAGTAGTATAAGGGGGGGACGGTTTGGAGAGACCCAGTACTTC